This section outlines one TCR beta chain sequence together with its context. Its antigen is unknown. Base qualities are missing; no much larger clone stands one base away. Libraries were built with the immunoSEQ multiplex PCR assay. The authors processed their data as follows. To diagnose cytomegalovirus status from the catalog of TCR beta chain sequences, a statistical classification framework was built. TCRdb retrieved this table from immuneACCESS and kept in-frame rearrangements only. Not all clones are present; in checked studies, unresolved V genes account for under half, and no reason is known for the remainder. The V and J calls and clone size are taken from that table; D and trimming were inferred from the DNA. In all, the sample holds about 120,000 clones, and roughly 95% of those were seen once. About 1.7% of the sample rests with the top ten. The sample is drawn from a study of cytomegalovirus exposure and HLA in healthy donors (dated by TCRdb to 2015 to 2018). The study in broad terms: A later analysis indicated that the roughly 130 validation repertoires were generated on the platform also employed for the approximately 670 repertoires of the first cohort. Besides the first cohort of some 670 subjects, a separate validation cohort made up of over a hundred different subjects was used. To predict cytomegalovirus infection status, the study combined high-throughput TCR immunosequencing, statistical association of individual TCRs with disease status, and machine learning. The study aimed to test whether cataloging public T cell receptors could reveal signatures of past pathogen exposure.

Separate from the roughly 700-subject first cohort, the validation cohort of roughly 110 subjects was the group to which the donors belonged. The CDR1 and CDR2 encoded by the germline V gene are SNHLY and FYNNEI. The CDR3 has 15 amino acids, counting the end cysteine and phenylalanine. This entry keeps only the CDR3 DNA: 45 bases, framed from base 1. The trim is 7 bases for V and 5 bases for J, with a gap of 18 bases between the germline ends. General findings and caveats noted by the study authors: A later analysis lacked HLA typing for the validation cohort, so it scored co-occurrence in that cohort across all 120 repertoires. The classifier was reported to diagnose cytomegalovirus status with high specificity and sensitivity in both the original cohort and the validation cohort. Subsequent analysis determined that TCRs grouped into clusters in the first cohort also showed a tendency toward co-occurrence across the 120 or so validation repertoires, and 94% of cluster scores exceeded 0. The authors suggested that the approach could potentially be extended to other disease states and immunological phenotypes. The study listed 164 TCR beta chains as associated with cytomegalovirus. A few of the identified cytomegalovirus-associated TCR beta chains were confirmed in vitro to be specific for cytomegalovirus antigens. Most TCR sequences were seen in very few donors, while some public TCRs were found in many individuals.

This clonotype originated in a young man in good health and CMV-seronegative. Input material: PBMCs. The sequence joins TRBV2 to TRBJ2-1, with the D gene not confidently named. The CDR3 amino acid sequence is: CASTPLVELDNEQFF. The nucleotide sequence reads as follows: TGTGCCAGCACTCCCCTCGTCGAGCTTGACAATGAGCAGTTCTTC.